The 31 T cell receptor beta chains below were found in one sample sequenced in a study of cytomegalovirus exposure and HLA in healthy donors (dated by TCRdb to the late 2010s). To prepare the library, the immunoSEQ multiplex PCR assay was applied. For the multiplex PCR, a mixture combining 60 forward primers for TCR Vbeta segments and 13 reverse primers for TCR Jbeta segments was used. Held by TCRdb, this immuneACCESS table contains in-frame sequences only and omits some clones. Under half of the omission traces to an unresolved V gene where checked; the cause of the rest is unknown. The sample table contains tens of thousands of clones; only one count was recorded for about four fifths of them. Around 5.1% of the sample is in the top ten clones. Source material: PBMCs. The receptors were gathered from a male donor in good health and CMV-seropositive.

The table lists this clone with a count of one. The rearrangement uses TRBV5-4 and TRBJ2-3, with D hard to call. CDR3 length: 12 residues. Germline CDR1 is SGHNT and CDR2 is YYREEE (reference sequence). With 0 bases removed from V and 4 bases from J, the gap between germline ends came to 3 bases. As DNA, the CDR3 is TGTGCCAGCAGCTTGGGAGCAGATACGCAGTATTTT. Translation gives CASSLGADTQYF.

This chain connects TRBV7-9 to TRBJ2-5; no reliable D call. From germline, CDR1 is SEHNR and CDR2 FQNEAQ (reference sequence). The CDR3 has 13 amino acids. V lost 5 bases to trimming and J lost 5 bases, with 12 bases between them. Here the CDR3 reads CASSPPNRETQYF. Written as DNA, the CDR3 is TGTGCCAGCAGCCCACCTAATCGGGAGACCCAGTACTTC.

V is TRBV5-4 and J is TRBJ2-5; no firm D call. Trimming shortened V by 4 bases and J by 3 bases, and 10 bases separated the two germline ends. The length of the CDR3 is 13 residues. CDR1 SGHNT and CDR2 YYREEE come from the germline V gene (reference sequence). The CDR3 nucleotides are TGTGCCAGCAGCACTGAGCAGGAAGAGACCCAGTACTTC. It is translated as CASSTEQEETQYF.

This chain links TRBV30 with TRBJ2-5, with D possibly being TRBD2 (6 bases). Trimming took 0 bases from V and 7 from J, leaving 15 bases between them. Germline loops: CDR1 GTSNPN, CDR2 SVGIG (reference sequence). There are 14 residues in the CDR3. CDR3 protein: CAWSVRQAGGTQYF. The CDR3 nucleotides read TGTGCCTGGAGTGTACGGCAGGCCGGGGGGACCCAGTACTTC.

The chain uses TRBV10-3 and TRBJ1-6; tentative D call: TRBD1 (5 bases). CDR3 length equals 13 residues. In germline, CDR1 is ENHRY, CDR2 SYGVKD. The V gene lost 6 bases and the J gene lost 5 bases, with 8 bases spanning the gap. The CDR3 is CAIRDIHNSPLHF. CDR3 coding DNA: TGTGCCATCAGGGACATTCATAATTCACCCCTCCACTTT.

The CDR3 DNA sequence: TGCGCCAGCAAGGAGGCAGGGGGCTGGAGTGAGCAGTTCTTC. The encoded protein is CASKEAGGWSEQFF. The gene calls are TRBV5-1 and TRBJ2-1; TRBD1 matches at 8 bases. The CDR3 sequence is 14 residues long. V shed 6 bases, J shed 9 bases, and the junction held 11 bases outside the gene matches. CDR1 is SGHRS and CDR2 is YFSETQ in the germline V gene.

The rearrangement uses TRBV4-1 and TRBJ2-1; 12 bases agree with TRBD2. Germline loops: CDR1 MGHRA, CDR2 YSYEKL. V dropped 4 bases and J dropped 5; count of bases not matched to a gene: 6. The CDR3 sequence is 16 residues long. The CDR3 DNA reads TGCGCCAGCAGCCGGACCGGACTAGCGGGACACAATGAGCAGTTCTTC. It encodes CASSRTGLAGHNEQFF.

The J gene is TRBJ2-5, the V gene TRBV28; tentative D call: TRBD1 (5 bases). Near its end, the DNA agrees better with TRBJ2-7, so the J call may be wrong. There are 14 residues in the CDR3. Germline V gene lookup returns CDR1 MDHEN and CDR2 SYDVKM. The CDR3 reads CASSPQTEAYEQYF. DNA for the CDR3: TGTGCCAGCAGTCCCCAGACAGAAGCCTACGAGCAGTACTTC.

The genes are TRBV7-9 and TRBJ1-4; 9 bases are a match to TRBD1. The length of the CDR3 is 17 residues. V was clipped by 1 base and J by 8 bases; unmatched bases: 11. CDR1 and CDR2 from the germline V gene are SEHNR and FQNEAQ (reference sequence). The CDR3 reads CASSLGSLQGAGEKLFF. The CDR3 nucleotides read TGTGCCAGCAGCTTAGGGTCCTTACAGGGGGCTGGAGAAAAACTGTTTTTT. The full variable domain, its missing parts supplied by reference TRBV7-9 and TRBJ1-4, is DTGVSQNPRHKITKRGQNVTFRCDPISEHNRLYWYRQTLGQGPEFLTYFQNEAQLEKSRLLSDRFSAERPKGSFSTLEIQRTEQGDSAMYLCASSLGSLQGAGEKLFFGSGTQLSVL.

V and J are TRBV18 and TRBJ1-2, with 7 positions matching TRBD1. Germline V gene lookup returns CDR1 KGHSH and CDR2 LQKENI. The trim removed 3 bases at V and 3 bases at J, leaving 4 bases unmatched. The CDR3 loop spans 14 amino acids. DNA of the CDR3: TGTGCCAGCTCACCGGGACAGAGGGACTATGGCTACACCTTC. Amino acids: CASSPGQRDYGYTF.

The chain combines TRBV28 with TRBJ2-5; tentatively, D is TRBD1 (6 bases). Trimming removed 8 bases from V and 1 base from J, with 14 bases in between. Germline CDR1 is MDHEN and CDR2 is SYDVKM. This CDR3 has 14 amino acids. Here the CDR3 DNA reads TGTGCCAGCGGCCTCTCAGGGGCCCAAGAGACCCAGTACTTC. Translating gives CASGLSGAQETQYF.

This CDR3 is CSAKSTANYGYTF. The DNA for the CDR3 is TGCAGCGCAAAATCGACAGCTAACTATGGCTACACCTTC. This chain uses TRBV29-1 with TRBJ1-2; possibly TRBD1 for D (5 bases). CDR1 is SQVTM, CDR2 ANQGSEA, per germline. Trimming stripped 7 bases from V and 0 bases from J, with 12 bases between. The CDR3 covers 13 residues.

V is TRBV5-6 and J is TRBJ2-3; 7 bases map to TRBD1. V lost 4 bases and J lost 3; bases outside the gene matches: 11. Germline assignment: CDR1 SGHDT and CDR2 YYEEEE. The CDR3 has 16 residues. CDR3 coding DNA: TGTGCCAGCAGCCCGGACAGGATAGGGGTTACAGATACGCAGTATTTT. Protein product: CASSPDRIGVTDTQYF.

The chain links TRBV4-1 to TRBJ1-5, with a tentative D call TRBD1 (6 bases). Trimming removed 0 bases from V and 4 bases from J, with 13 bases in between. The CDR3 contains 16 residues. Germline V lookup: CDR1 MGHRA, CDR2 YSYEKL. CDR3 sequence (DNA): TGCGCCAGCAGCCAAGATCCGACAGGAGTTAATCAGCCCCAGCATTTT. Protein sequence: CASSQDPTGVNQPQHF.

CDR3 amino acids: CASSCQGGDCTYEQYF. In DNA, the CDR3 is TGTGCCAGCAGCTGCCAAGGAGGGGACTGTACCTACGAGCAGTACTTC. V is TRBV11-2 and J is TRBJ2-7, with a weak D call TRBD2 (6 bases). Trimming shortened V by 4 bases and J by 2 bases, and 18 bases separated the two germline ends. The germline V gene encodes CDR1 SGHAT and CDR2 FQNNGV. This CDR3 contains 16 residues.

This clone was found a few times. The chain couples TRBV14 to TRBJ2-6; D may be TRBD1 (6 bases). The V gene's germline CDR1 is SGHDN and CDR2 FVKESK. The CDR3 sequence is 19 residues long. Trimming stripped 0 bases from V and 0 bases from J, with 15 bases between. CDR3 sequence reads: CASSQDLSGVLSGANVLTF. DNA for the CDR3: TGTGCCAGCAGCCAAGATCTTTCAGGGGTCCTCTCTGGGGCCAACGTCCTGACTTTC.

CDR3 protein: CASSIGEGRGGRYNEQFF. In nucleotides, the CDR3 is TGTGCCAGCAGCATTGGGGAAGGTAGAGGCGGGAGATACAATGAGCAGTTCTTC. This rearrangement joins TRBV21-1 to TRBJ2-1; the table's D call TRBD2 went unverified against the DNA. TRBV21-1 is a pseudogene. The CDR3 loop spans 18 amino acids.

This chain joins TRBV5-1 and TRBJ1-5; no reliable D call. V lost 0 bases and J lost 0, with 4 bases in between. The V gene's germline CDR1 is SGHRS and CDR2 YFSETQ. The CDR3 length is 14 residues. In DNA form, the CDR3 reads TGCGCCAGCAGCTTGGGTCTTAGCAATCAGCCCCAGCATTTT. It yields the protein CASSLGLSNQPQHF.

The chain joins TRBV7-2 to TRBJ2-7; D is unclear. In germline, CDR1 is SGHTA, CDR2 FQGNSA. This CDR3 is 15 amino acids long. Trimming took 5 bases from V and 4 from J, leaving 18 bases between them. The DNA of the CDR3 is TGTGCCAGCAGCCAACTGATATTGATGCGTTACGAGCAGTACTTC. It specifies CASSQLILMRYEQYF.

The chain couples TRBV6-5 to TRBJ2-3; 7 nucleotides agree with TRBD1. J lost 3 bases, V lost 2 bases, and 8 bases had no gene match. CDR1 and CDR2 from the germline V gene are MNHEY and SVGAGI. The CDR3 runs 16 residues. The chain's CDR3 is CASSYKGGSLTDTQYF. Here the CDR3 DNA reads TGTGCCAGCAGTTACAAAGGGGGCTCGCTTACAGATACGCAGTATTTT.

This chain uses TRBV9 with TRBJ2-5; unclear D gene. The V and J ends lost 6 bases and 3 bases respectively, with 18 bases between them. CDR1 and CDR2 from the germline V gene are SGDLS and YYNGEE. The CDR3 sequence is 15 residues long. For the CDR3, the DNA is TGTGCCAGCACCACCCTAACGTCGGCGGAAGAGACCCAGTACTTC. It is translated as CASTTLTSAEETQYF.

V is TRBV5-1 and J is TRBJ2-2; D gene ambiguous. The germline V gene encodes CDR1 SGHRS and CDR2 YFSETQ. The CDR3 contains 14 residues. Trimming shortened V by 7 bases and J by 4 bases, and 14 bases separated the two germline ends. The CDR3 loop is CASRYGSGTGELFF. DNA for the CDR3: TGCGCCAGCCGTTACGGGTCGGGCACCGGGGAGCTGTTTTTT. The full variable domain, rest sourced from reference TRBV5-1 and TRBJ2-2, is KAGVTQTPRYLIKTRGQQVTLSCSPISGHRSVSWYQQTPGQGLQFLFEYFSETQRNKGNFPGRFSGRQFSNSRSEMNVSTLELGDSALYLCASRYGSGTGELFFGEGSRLTVL.

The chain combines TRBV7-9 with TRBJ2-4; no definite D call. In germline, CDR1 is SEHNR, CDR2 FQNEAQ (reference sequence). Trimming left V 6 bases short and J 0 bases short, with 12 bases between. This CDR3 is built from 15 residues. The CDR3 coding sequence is TGTGCCAGCAGTTCAACCGCGGCAGCCAAAAACATTCAGTACTTC. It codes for CASSSTAAAKNIQYF.

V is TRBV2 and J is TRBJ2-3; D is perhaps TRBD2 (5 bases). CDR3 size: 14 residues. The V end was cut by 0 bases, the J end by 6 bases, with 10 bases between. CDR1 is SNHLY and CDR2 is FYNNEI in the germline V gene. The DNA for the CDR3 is TGTGCCAGCAGTGAAGCGGCGGGCCTGGATACGCAGTATTTT. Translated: CASSEAAGLDTQYF.

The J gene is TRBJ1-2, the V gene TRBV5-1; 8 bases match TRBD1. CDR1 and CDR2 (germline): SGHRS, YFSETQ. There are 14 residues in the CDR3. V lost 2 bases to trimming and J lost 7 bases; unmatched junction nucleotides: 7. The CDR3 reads CASSLETGEGGYTF. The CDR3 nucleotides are TGCGCCAGCAGCTTAGAGACAGGGGAGGGTGGCTACACCTTC.

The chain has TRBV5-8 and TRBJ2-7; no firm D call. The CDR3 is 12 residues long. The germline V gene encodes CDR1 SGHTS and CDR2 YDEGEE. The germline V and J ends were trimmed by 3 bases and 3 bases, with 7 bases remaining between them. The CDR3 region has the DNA TGTGCCAGCAGCTACTCATACTACGAGCAGTACTTC. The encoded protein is CASSYSYYEQYF.

As DNA, the CDR3 is TGTGCCAGCAGCGGCAGCGGGAGGGGAGGAGAGACCCAGTACTTC. Amino acid sequence: CASSGSGRGGETQYF. V and J are TRBV9 and TRBJ2-5; 10 bases fit TRBD2. Germline-derived CDR1 and CDR2 are SGDLS and YYNGEE. With 3 bases clipped from V and 4 bases from J, the junction kept 6 bases outside the gene matches. The CDR3 is 15 residues long. Full variable domain (rest looked up from reference TRBV9 and TRBJ2-5): DSGVTQTPKHLITATGQRVTLRCSPRSGDLSVYWYQQSLDQGLQFLIQYYNGEERAKGNILERFSAQQFPDLHSELNLSSLELGDSALYFCASSGSGRGGETQYFGPGTRLLVL.

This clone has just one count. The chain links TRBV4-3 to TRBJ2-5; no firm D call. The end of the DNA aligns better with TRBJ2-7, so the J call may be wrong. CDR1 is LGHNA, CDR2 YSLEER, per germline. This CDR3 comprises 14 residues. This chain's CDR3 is CASSQYLGAYEQYF. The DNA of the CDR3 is TGCGCCAGCAGCCAATACCTTGGAGCCTACGAGCAGTACTTC.

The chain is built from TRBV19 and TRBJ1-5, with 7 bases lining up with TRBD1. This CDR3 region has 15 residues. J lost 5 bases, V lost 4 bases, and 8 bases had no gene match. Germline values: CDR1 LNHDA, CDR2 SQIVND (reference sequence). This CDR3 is CASSRQGKVDQPQHF. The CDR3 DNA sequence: TGTGCCAGTAGTAGACAGGGTAAAGTGGATCAGCCCCAGCATTTT.

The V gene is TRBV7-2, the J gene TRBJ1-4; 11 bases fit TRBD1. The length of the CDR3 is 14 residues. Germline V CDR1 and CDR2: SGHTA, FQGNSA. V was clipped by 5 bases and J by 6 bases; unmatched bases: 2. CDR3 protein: CASSRTGGYEKLFF. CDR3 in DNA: TGTGCCAGCAGCCGGACAGGGGGCTATGAAAAACTGTTTTTT.

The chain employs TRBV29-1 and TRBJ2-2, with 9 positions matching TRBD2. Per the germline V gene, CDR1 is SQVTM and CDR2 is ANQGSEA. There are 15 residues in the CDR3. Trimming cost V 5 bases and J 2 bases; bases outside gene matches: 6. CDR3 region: CSVRLLAGNTGELFF. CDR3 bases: TGCAGCGTTCGTTTGCTAGCGGGAAACACCGGGGAGCTGTTTTTT.